This TCR beta chain originates from a study of blood T cell repertoires in COVID-19. At the level of the study: T cells, B-cell-depleted T cells, or PBMCs provided the cDNA or gDNA that served as material.

Trimming pared 4 bases from V and 5 bases from J, leaving 17 bases between. The CDR3 loop spans 16 amino acids. Per germline, CDR1 LGHDT and CDR2 YNNKEL (reference sequence). The protocol was immunoSEQ multiplex PCR, while the TCRdb copy is restricted to in-frame clones and leaves out a portion. The sample carries around 40,000 clones, approximately 91% recorded once. The sequenced sample consisted of peripheral blood. The chain recombines TRBV3-1 (or the pseudogene TRBV3-2) with TRBJ2-2; possibly TRBD2 for D (6 bases). This clonotype was obtained from a man in his forties or fifties with active COVID-19. The CDR3 coding sequence is TGTGCCAGCAGCCTGGTTATGGGGAGCGGGACCGGGGAGCTGTTTTTT. Translated: CASSLVMGSGTGELFF.